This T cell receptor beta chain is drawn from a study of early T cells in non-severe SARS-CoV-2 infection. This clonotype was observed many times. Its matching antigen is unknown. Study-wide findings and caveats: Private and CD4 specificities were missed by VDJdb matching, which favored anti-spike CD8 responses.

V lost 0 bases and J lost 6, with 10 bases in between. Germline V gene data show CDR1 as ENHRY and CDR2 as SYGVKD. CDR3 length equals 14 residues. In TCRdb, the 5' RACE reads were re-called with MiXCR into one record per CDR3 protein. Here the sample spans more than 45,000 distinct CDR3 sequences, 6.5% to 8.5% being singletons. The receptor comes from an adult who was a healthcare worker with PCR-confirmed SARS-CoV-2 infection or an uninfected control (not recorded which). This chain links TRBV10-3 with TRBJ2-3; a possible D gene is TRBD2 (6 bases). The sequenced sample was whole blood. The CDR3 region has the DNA TGTGCCATCAGTGAGTCCGGGGGTACCGATACGCAGTATTTT. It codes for CAISESGGTDTQYF.